A single sample is the source of the 29 T cell receptor beta chains below, sequenced in a study of control samples from healthy donors and cancer patients. The method was immunoSEQ multiplex PCR; TCRdb's version includes in-frame clones alone and lacks a portion of them. The sample lists about 34,000 clones, 86% occurring once. The sample comprised PBMCs. All receptors derive from a woman aged 40 to 50 with lung cancer.

The genes are TRBV9 and TRBJ2-5, with 10 bases lining up with TRBD2. With 10 bases clipped from V and 10 bases from J, the junction kept 16 bases outside the gene matches. CDR1 and CDR2 (germline): SGDLS, YYNGEE. This CDR3 spans 14 amino acids. The CDR3 region has the DNA TGTGCCGTACTAGCGGGGCCCTCTCCGGGGGACCAGTACTTC. This gives the protein CAVLAGPSPGDQYF.

The sample holds a few counts of this clone. The V and J genes are TRBV4-2 and TRBJ2-5; D might be TRBD1 (5 bases). CDR3 size: 15 residues. V lost 4 bases and J 1 base, leaving 13 bases between the germline ends. CDR1 is LGHNA, CDR2 YNFKEQ, per germline. CDR3 sequence: CASSRFRTPQETQYF. DNA for the CDR3: TGTGCCAGCAGCCGTTTTCGGACACCCCAAGAGACCCAGTACTTC.

This rearrangement joins TRBV19 to TRBJ1-1; D might be TRBD1 (6 bases). CDR1 is LNHDA, CDR2 SQIVND, per germline (reference sequence). The CDR3 covers 14 residues. V was shortened by 7 bases and J by 2 bases, with 14 bases between the two germline ends. The CDR3 region is CASTQIRGNTEAFF. CDR3 sequence (DNA): TGTGCCAGTACCCAAATCAGGGGCAACACTGAAGCTTTCTTT.

The chain is built from TRBV11-2 and TRBJ2-3, with 9 bases aligning to TRBD2. V shed 4 bases and J 4 bases; nucleotides not matched to a gene: 3. Germline CDR1 reads SGHAT; CDR2 reads FQNNGV. The CDR3 is 14 amino acids. The CDR3: CASSSGLAADTQYF. DNA for the CDR3: TGTGCCAGCAGCTCGGGACTAGCCGCAGATACGCAGTATTTT.

The chain uses TRBV19 and TRBJ2-1; TRBD2 is a possible D gene (6 bases). V gave up 7 bases and J gave up 2 bases, with 9 bases separating them. This CDR3 is 13 amino acids long. Looked up from germline, CDR1 is LNHDA and CDR2 is SQIVND (reference sequence). CDR3 sequence (DNA): TGTGCCAGTATGGGGGGAGCCTACAATGAGCAGTTCTTC. Translated, it gives CASMGGAYNEQFF.

This chain connects TRBV4-2 to TRBJ1-5; a possible D gene is TRBD1 (5 bases). The CDR3 contains 17 residues. Germline-derived CDR1 and CDR2 are LGHNA and YNFKEQ. V lost 1 base and J lost 7, with 20 bases in between. The DNA of the CDR3 is TGTGCCAGCAGCCAAGGGGGGGGACGACCCGCCCTACAGCCCCAGCATTTT. It yields the protein CASSQGGGRPALQPQHF.

The gene calls are TRBV12-3 or TRBV12-4 and TRBJ2-3; TRBD2 matches at 8 bases. V was clipped by 6 bases and J by 1 base; unmatched bases: 0. The CDR3 runs to 13 residues. The CDR3 region is CASRTSGTDTQYF. The CDR3 DNA follows: TGTGCCAGCAGGACTAGCGGCACAGATACGCAGTATTTT.

A remark on this clone: The junction differs from germline at one of its ends, possibly a read error. The V call is TRBV5-6, the J call TRBJ1-4; weak D call: TRBD1 (5 bases). The CDR3 has 12 amino acids. CDR1 is SGHDT, CDR2 YYEEEE, per germline. The CDR3 bases are TGTGCCAGCAGCTTGGGAGGCAGGGAGGAAGTTTTT. It yields the protein CASSLGGREEVF.

This clone was seen a single time. CDR3 coding DNA: TGTGCCAGCAGCCATCAAGACAGCTCCTACGAGCAGTACTTC. Translation: CASSHQDSSYEQYF. The rearrangement uses TRBV4-2 and TRBJ2-7, with D tentatively TRBD1 (5 bases). This CDR3 has 14 residues. V lost 3 bases to trimming and J lost 0 bases, with 9 bases between them. Germline V lookup: CDR1 LGHNA, CDR2 YNFKEQ.

This sequence joins TRBV7-3 and TRBJ2-1; D unclear. The CDR3 contains 14 residues. Germline V gene sequence: CDR1 SGHTA, CDR2 FQGTGA. Trimming took 1 base from V and 6 from J, leaving 10 bases between them. The CDR3 loop is CASSLKLFGNEQFF. In nucleotides, the CDR3 is TGTGCCAGCAGCTTAAAACTTTTCGGCAATGAGCAGTTCTTC.

This rearrangement joins TRBV7-2 to TRBJ2-3; 7 nucleotides line up with TRBD1. The length of the CDR3 is 16 residues. Germline V gene sequence: CDR1 SGHTA, CDR2 FQGNSA. V gave up 1 base and J gave up 8 bases; unmatched junction bases: 12. The CDR3 nucleotides are TGTGCCAGCAGCTTAGGAGGGGGCGCCGCCTTCGGTACGCAGTATTTT. Translated, it gives CASSLGGGAAFGTQYF.

This clone was detected only once. The chain uses TRBV30 and TRBJ2-3; possibly TRBD1 for D (6 bases). Germline-derived CDR1 and CDR2 are GTSNPN and SVGIG (reference sequence). The V gene lost 1 base and the J gene lost 4 bases, with 12 bases spanning the gap. The CDR3 totals 14 residues. DNA for the CDR3: TGTGCCTGGAGTGGAGGCAGGGGACCAGATACGCAGTATTTT. Residues: CAWSGGRGPDTQYF.

This sequence joins TRBV4-1 and TRBJ1-2; D gene uncertain. The length of the CDR3 is 15 residues. Germline V gene data show CDR1 as MGHRA and CDR2 as YSYEKL. Trimming shortened V by 3 bases and J by 0 bases, and 11 bases separated the two germline ends. The CDR3 nucleotides are TGCGCCAGCAGCCAGAGGGCCACGACTAACTATGGCTACACCTTC. This translates into CASSQRATTNYGYTF.

Sample share makes this clone medium-sized. This rearrangement joins TRBV6-1 to TRBJ2-7; 9 bases agree with TRBD2. Germline values: CDR1 MNHNS, CDR2 SASEGT. The V gene end was trimmed by 1 base and the J gene end by 7 bases; junction bases not matched to a gene: 8. CDR3 length equals 15 residues. CDR3 region: CASSEEAGGPGEQYF. The CDR3 DNA follows: TGTGCCAGCAGTGAAGAGGCGGGGGGGCCAGGAGAGCAGTACTTC.

This chain connects TRBV21-1 to TRBJ1-1; no DNA check was done on the table's D call, TRBD1. TRBV21-1 constitutes a pseudogene. The CDR3 is 14 amino acids. The CDR3 spells CASSTTGGNTEAFF. The CDR3 nucleotides read TGTGCCAGCAGCACCACAGGGGGTAACACTGAAGCTTTCTTT.

The rearrangement links TRBV7-2 to TRBJ1-1; tentatively, D is TRBD1 (5 bases). Trimming took off 5 bases at V and 1 base at J, with 8 bases between the two ends. Per the germline V gene, CDR1 is SGHTA and CDR2 is FQGNSA. This CDR3 contains 13 residues. CDR3 bases: TGTGCCAGCAGCAAAAGGGGGAACACTGAAGCTTTCTTT. Translated: CASSKRGNTEAFF.

The CDR3 loop is CASSLDGVTTGELFF. The CDR3 DNA follows: TGCGCCAGCAGCTTGGATGGAGTAACAACCGGGGAGCTGTTTTTT. The chain links TRBV5-1 to TRBJ2-2; D is undetermined. Trimming shortened V by 0 bases and J by 5 bases, and 11 bases separated the two germline ends. The V gene's germline CDR1 is SGHRS and CDR2 YFSETQ. This CDR3 spans 15 amino acids.

This chain joins TRBV28 and TRBJ1-4; TRBD1 is a possible D gene (6 bases). The ends were cut back, 2 bases at V and 6 bases at J, with 10 bases in the middle. Germline-derived CDR1 and CDR2 are MDHEN and SYDVKM. This CDR3 contains 14 residues. The DNA of the CDR3 is TGTGCCAGCAGTTTACGGGGGGCAGATGAAAAACTGTTTTTT. Residues: CASSLRGADEKLFF.

The chain has TRBV5-3 and TRBJ1-5; 7 bases align to TRBD1. TRBV5-3 is reported as an ORF; its role is uncertain. Germline trimming cut 1 base from V and 9 bases from J; bases unmatched to any gene: 7. CDR3 size: 14 residues. The CDR3, as DNA: TGTGCCAGAAGCTTGAGGGCAGGGGGTCCGCCCCAGCATTTT. It encodes CARSLRAGGPPQHF.

This chain uses TRBV6-2 or TRBV6-3 with TRBJ1-3; D is uncertain. The germline gives CDR1 MNHEY, CDR2 SVGEGT. Deletions cut 2 bases from V and 7 bases from J, with 12 bases between. The CDR3 sequence is 14 residues long. This CDR3 is CASSYPGSANTIYF. The CDR3 DNA is TGTGCCAGCAGTTACCCTGGATCGGCGAACACCATATATTTT.

The chain carries TRBV7-2 and TRBJ1-5; D is unclear. Germline assignment: CDR1 SGHTA and CDR2 FQGNSA. V dropped 1 base and J dropped 3 bases, with 10 bases sitting between them. The CDR3 runs to 15 residues. CDR3 DNA sequence: TGTGCCAGCAGCTTAGGCGGGGAACTCAATCAGCCCCAGCATTTT. It encodes CASSLGGELNQPQHF.

The rearrangement links TRBV5-1 to TRBJ2-5, with a possible D match to TRBD2 (6 bases). V lost 7 bases and J lost 5, with 18 bases in between. The CDR3 is made up of 14 amino acids. Germline V CDR1 and CDR2: SGHRS, YFSETQ. Here the CDR3 reads CASRPVGGGETQYF. The CDR3 nucleotides read TGCGCCAGCCGCCCTGTGGGCGGAGGGGAGACCCAGTACTTC.

This chain links TRBV7-9 with TRBJ1-1, with a tentative D call TRBD1 (5 bases). Germline V gene lookup returns CDR1 SEHNR and CDR2 FQNEAQ (reference sequence). The length of the CDR3 is 14 residues. V was clipped by 1 base and J by 4 bases, with 10 bases between them. CDR3: CASSLEGVGTEAFF. The CDR3 DNA reads as TGTGCCAGCAGCTTAGAAGGGGTAGGCACTGAAGCTTTCTTT. The entire variable domain, with the rest obtained from reference TRBV7-9 and TRBJ1-1, is as follows: DTGVSQNPRHKITKRGQNVTFRCDPISEHNRLYWYRQTLGQGPEFLTYFQNEAQLEKSRLLSDRFSAERPKGSFSTLEIQRTEQGDSAMYLCASSLEGVGTEAFFGQGTRLTVV.

The genes are TRBV4-3 and TRBJ2-5; the match to TRBD2 covers 14 bases. V was pared by 4 bases and J by 9 bases, with 4 bases of the junction left unmatched. Germline CDR1 is LGHNA and CDR2 is YSLEER. The CDR3 loop spans 14 amino acids. CDR3 DNA: TGCGCCAGCAGCCTGACTAGCGGGGGGGCCCCCCAGTACTTC. It specifies CASSLTSGGAPQYF.

The CDR3 sequence is CASSFPTSGGPNTGELFF. The CDR3 DNA reads TGTGCCAGCAGCTTTCCGACTAGCGGGGGGCCTAACACCGGGGAGCTGTTTTTT. V is TRBV7-9 and J is TRBJ2-2, with 13 bases matching TRBD2. V lost 3 bases and J lost 2; bases outside the gene matches: 6. There are 18 residues in the CDR3. Germline values: CDR1 SEHNR, CDR2 FQNEAQ (reference sequence).

The V and J genes are TRBV24-1 and TRBJ1-1, with D possibly matching TRBD1 (5 bases). The CDR3 spans 13 residues. Germline lookup yields CDR1 KGHDR and CDR2 SFDVKD. Trimming pared 9 bases from V and 1 base from J, leaving 11 bases between. The CDR3 bases are TGTGCCACCGCAGGGTGGGGGAACACTGAAGCTTTCTTT. Protein product: CATAGWGNTEAFF.

The chain joins TRBV2 to TRBJ2-3; TRBD2 aligns across 7 bases. After removal of 4 bases from V and 0 bases from J, the junction contained 4 bases not matched to a gene. The CDR3 spans 15 residues. CDR1 and CDR2 from the germline V gene are SNHLY and FYNNEI. The CDR3 protein is CASSGLAPSTDTQYF. The CDR3 bases are TGTGCCAGCAGTGGACTAGCCCCTAGCACAGATACGCAGTATTTT.

The J gene is TRBJ1-2, the V gene TRBV9, with a tentative D call TRBD1 (5 bases). The V gene lost 0 bases and the J gene lost 8 bases, with 14 bases spanning the gap. Germline V CDR1 and CDR2: SGDLS, YYNGEE. The CDR3 length is 14 residues. CDR3: CASSVVRDDGGYTF. The CDR3 nucleotides are TGTGCCAGCAGCGTAGTCAGGGATGACGGGGGCTACACCTTC. The full variable domain, with the rest looked up from reference TRBV9 and TRBJ1-2, is DSGVTQTPKHLITATGQRVTLRCSPRSGDLSVYWYQQSLDQGLQFLIQYYNGEERAKGNILERFSAQQFPDLHSELNLSSLELGDSALYFCASSVVRDDGGYTFGSGTRLTVV.

The chain is built from TRBV2 and TRBJ1-6, with D tentatively TRBD1 (6 bases). The germline V and J ends were trimmed by 4 bases and 10 bases, with 14 bases remaining between them. The CDR3 loop spans 14 amino acids. In germline, CDR1 is SNHLY, CDR2 FYNNEI. DNA for the CDR3: TGTGCCAGCAGTGTTGAGACAGGAGTATCACCCCTCCACTTT. Translated, it gives CASSVETGVSPLHF.